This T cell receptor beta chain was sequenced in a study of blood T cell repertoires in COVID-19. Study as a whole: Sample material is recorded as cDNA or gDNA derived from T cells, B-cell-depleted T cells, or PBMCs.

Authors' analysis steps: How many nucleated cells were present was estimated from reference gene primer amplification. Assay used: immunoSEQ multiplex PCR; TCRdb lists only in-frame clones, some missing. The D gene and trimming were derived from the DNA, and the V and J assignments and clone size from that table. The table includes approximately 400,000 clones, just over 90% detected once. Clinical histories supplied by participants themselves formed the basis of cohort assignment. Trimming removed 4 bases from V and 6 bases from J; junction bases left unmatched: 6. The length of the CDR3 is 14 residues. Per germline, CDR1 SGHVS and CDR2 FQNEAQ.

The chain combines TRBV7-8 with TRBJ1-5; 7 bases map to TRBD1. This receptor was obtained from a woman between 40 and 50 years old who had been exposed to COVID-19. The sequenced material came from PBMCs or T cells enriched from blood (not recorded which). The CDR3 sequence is CASSSTGFGQPQHF. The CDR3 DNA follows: TGTGCCAGCAGCTCGACAGGGTTTGGTCAGCCCCAGCATTTT.